The 13 T cell receptor beta chains listed next were all sequenced from one sample in a study of human T cells and chemical hapten exposure. Time point defined: pre-sensitization, week 0. Treatment in this sample: therapeutic diphenylcyclopropenone sensitization with weekly scalp DPC. One entry per CDR3 protein results from TCRdb running MiXCR on the RACE reads. The sample yields approximately 370,000 distinct CDR3 sequences, 4.5% to 7% seen once. The sample consisted of whole blood, taken in connection with sensitization to the hapten diphenylcyclopropenone (DPC). These receptors were obtained from a woman under 30 with alopecia areata. Some clones in this sample may be carry-over from other donors' samples.

This clonotype occurred many times. The V gene is TRBV7-2, the J gene TRBJ2-1, with D possibly being TRBD2 (6 bases). The CDR3 has 14 amino acids. The V end was cut by 4 bases, the J end by 2 bases, with 9 bases between. The germline gives CDR1 SGHTA, CDR2 FQGNSA. The CDR3 sequence: CASSSGTPYNEQFF. DNA of the CDR3: TGTGCCAGCAGCTCAGGGACTCCCTACAATGAGCAGTTCTTC.

This clonotype was picked up many times. The chain is built from TRBV5-4 and TRBJ2-3; D not resolved. The CDR3 sequence is 14 residues long. Germline CDR1 and CDR2: SGHNT and YYREEE (reference sequence). V was trimmed by 0 bases and J by 4 bases, leaving 9 bases between them. CDR3: CASSLAARPDTQYF. DNA for the CDR3: TGTGCCAGCAGCTTGGCGGCTAGACCAGATACGCAGTATTTT.

This chain joins TRBV20-1 and TRBJ2-3; TRBD1 matches 7 bases. Germline CDR1 is DFQATT and CDR2 is SNEGSKA (reference sequence). V shed 5 bases and J 2 bases; nucleotides not matched to a gene: 10. CDR3 length: 15 amino acids. The CDR3 protein is CSAGSGGPYTDTQYF. In DNA form, the CDR3 reads TGCAGTGCTGGCTCAGGGGGACCGTACACAGATACGCAGTATTTT.

This clonotype was detected ten times or more. The CDR3 DNA is TGCAGTGCTCCCACTAGCGGGGTGACAGAGACCCAGTACTTC. This translates into CSAPTSGVTETQYF. This rearrangement joins TRBV20-1 to TRBJ2-5; 10 bases map to TRBD2. The V and J ends lost 5 bases and 4 bases, in that order; junction bases with no gene match: 7. CDR1 DFQATT and CDR2 SNEGSKA come from the germline V gene (reference sequence). The CDR3 extends over 14 amino acids.

The chain has TRBV7-2 and TRBJ2-3; no clear D. CDR1 is SGHTA, CDR2 FQGNSA, per germline. CDR3 size: 15 residues. Trimming removed 1 base at V and 6 bases at J, with 14 bases between. As DNA, the CDR3 is TGTGCCAGCAGCTTAGAAAGTAAGAGGCTGGATACGCAGTATTTT. It specifies CASSLESKRLDTQYF.

This chain links TRBV3-1 with TRBJ2-3; D is perhaps TRBD1 (6 bases). The germline CDR1 and CDR2 sequences are LGHDT and YNNKEL (reference sequence). This CDR3 region has 15 residues. V was shortened by 5 bases and J by 6 bases, with 18 bases between the two germline ends. The CDR3 sequence is CASSFDTGNGDTQYF. DNA for the CDR3: TGTGCCAGCAGCTTCGATACAGGGAACGGGGATACGCAGTATTTT.

This clonotype was seen a handful of times. The chain has TRBV7-8 and TRBJ1-1, with D perhaps TRBD1 (6 bases). Trimming removed 5 bases at V and 3 bases at J, with 25 bases between. This CDR3 has 18 amino acids. The germline gives CDR1 SGHVS, CDR2 FQNEAQ. CDR3 bases: TGTGCCAGCAGCCCAGAGAGCGGGGGGGCACGGGAGTACACTGAAGCTTTCTTT. Its translation is CASSPESGGAREYTEAFF.

This clonotype has at least ten counts. The chain recombines TRBV28 with TRBJ2-6; 7 bases are shared with TRBD1. The V and J ends lost 5 bases and 4 bases, in that order; junction bases with no gene match: 11. The CDR3 length is 17 residues. Per the germline V gene, CDR1 is MDHEN and CDR2 is SYDVKM. The CDR3 loop reads CASSPPLTGIGANVLTF. As DNA, the CDR3 is TGTGCCAGCAGTCCTCCCCTGACAGGGATCGGGGCCAACGTCCTGACTTTC.

This clonotype was observed at least ten times. The gene calls are TRBV12-3 or TRBV12-4 and TRBJ1-2, with D hard to call. The CDR3 sequence is 14 residues long. V was cut by 2 bases and J by 5 bases, with 12 bases left in between. CDR3 loop: CASSLTRASYGYTF. The CDR3 nucleotides read TGTGCCAGCAGTTTAACCCGGGCATCTTATGGCTACACCTTC.

The chain joins TRBV7-9 to TRBJ2-3; the D is unclear. The germline V gene has CDR1 SEHNR and CDR2 FQNEAQ (reference sequence). V lost 0 bases and J lost 5, with 6 bases in between. The CDR3 consists of 13 residues. CDR3 in amino acids: CASSLAGQDTQYF. Written as DNA, the CDR3 is TGTGCCAGCAGCTTAGCCGGTCAAGATACGCAGTATTTT.

This clonotype was seen repeatedly, ten times or more. The genes are TRBV3-1 and TRBJ1-1; 8 nucleotides align to TRBD1. J was trimmed by 0 bases and V by 3 bases; bases with no gene match: 3. Looked up from germline, CDR1 is LGHDT and CDR2 is YNNKEL (reference sequence). CDR3 length: 15 amino acids. In DNA, the CDR3 is TGTGCCAGCAGCCAGGGACAGGATTTGAACACTGAAGCTTTCTTT. Translating gives CASSQGQDLNTEAFF. Complete variable domain (other parts from reference TRBV3-1 and TRBJ1-1): DTAVSQTPKYLVTQMGNDKSIKCEQNLGHDTMYWYKQDSKKFLKIMFSYNNKELIINETVPNRFSPKSPDKAHLNLHINSLELGDSAVYFCASSQGQDLNTEAFFGQGTRLTVV.

The CDR3 is CASSYSGIAYNEQFF. The CDR3 nucleotides are TGTGCCAGCAGTTACTCAGGGATTGCCTACAATGAGCAGTTCTTC. The chain links TRBV6-5 to TRBJ2-1; D not certain. Germline V lookup: CDR1 MNHEY, CDR2 SVGAGI. The CDR3 has 15 residues. Between the trimmed V and J ends, which lost 0 bases and 2 bases, there was a span of 8 bases.

This clonotype has ten or more counts. The rearrangement uses TRBV12-3 or TRBV12-4 and TRBJ2-7; 8 nucleotides match TRBD1. V lost 6 bases and J lost 1; bases outside the gene matches: 5. The CDR3 consists of 14 residues. CDR3 sequence: CASRPGQGSYEQYF. For the CDR3, the DNA is TGTGCCAGCAGACCTGGACAGGGTTCCTACGAGCAGTACTTC.